This T cell receptor (beta chain) was found in a study of T cells after yellow fever vaccination. The V gene's germline CDR1 is MNHEY and CDR2 SVGAGI. The CDR3 contains 15 residues. With 5 bases clipped from V and 8 bases from J, the junction kept 8 bases outside the gene matches. In TCRdb, the 5' RACE reads were re-called with MiXCR into one record per CDR3 protein. The sample holds more than 65,000 distinct CDR3 sequences, 13% seen once. This TCR came from a man aged 18 to 29 who received the YFV17D yellow fever vaccine. This chain uses TRBV6-5 with TRBJ2-1, with 11 bases lining up with TRBD2. The sequenced sample was CD8+ T cells not binding an NS4B(214-222) dextramer, sorted from PBMCs, obtained roughly 23 days after the first yellow fever vaccination. The CDR3 nucleotides are TGTGCCAGCAGTCACGGGACTAGCGGTCAGTATGAGCAGTTCTTC. This codes for CASSHGTSGQYEQFF.